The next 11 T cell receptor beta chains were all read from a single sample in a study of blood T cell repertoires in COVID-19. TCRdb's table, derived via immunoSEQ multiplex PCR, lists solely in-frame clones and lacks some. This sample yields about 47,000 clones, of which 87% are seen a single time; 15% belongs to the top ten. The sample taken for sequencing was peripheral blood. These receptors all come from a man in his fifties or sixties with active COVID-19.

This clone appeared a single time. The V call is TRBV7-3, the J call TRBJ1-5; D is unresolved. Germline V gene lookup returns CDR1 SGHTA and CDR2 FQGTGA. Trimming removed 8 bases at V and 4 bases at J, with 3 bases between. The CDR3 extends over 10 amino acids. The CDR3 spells CASSNQPQHF. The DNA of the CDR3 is TGTGCCAGCTCAAATCAGCCCCAGCATTTT. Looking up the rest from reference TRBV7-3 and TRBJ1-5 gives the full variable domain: GAGVSQTPSNKVTEKGKYVELRCDPISGHTALYWYRQSLGQGPEFLIYFQGTGAADDSGLPNDRFFAVRPEGSVSTLKIQRTERGDSAVYLCASSNQPQHFGDGTRLSIL.

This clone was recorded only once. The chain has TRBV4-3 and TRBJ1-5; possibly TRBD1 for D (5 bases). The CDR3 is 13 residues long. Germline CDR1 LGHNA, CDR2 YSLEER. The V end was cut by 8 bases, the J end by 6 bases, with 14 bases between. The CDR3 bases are TGCGCCAGCGGGGCTAGGCTCGGTCAGCCCCAGCATTTT. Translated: CASGARLGQPQHF.

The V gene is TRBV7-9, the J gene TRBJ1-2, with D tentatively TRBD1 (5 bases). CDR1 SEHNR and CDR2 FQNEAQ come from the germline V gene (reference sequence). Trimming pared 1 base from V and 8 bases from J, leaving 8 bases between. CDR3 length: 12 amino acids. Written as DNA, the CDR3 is TGTGCCAGCAGCTTAGGGGGCGGAGGCTACACCTTC. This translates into CASSLGGGGYTF.

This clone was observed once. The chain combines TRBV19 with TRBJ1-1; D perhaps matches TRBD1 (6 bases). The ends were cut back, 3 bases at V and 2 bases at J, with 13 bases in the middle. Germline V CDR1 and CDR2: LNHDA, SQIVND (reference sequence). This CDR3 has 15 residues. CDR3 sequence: CASSISPTGNTEAFF. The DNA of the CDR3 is TGTGCCAGTAGTATTTCCCCGACAGGAAACACTGAAGCTTTCTTT.

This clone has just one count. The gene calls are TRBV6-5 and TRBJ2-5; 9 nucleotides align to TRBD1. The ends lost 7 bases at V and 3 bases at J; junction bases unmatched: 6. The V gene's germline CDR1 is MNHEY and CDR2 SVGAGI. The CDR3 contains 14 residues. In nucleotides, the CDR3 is TGTGCCAGCAACTATGGGACAGGGAAAGAGACCCAGTACTTC. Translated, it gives CASNYGTGKETQYF.

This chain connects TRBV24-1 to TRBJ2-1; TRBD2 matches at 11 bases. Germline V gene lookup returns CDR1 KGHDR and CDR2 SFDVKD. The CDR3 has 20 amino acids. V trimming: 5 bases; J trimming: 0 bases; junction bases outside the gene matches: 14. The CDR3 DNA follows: TGTGCCACCAGTGGTTGGACCGAGGGACTAGCGGAAATCTCCTACAATGAGCAGTTCTTC. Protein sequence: CATSGWTEGLAEISYNEQFF.

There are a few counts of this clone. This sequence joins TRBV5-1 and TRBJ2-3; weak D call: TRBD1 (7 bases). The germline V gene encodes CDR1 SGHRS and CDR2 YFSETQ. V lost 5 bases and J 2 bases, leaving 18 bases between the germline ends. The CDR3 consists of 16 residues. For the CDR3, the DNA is TGCGCCAGCAGATACTCCCAGGGGGGCCCCACAGATACGCAGTATTTT. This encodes CASRYSQGGPTDTQYF.

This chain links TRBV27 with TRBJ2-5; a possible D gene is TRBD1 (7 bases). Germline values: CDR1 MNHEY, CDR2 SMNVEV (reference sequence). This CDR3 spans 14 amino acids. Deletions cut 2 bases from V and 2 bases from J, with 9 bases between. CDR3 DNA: TGTGCCAGCAGTTTAGCGGGACAGCAAGAGACCCAGTACTTC. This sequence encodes CASSLAGQQETQYF.

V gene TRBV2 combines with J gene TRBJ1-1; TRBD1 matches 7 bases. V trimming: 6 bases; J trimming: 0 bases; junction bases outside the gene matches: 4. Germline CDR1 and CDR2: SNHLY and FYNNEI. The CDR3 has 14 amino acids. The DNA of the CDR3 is TGTGCCAGCAGGGATAGGGGGCTGAACACTGAAGCTTTCTTT. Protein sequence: CASRDRGLNTEAFF.

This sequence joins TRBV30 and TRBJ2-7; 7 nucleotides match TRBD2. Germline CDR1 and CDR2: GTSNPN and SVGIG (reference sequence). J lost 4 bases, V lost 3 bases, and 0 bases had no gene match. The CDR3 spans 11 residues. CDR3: CAWRREYEQYF. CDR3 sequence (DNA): TGTGCCTGGAGGCGGGAGTACGAGCAGTACTTC.

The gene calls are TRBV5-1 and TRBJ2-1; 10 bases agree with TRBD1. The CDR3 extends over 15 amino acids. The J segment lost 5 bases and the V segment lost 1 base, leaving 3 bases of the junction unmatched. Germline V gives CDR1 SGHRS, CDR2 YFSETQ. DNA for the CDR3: TGCGCCAGCAGCTTGTTTGGGACAGGGGACAATGAGCAGTTCTTC. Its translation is CASSLFGTGDNEQFF.